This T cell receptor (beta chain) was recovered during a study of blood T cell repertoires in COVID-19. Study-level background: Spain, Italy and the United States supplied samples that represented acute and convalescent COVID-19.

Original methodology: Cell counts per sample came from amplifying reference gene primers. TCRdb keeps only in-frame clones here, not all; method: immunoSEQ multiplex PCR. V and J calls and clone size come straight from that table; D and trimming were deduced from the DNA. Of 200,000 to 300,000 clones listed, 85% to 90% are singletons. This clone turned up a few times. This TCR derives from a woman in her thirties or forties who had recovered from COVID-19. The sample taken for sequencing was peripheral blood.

DNA of the CDR3: TGTGCCGGACACGGGGAGGTGAACACTGAAGCTTTCTTT. It specifies CAGHGEVNTEAFF. This chain links TRBV2 with TRBJ1-1, with D perhaps matching TRBD1 (5 bases). The CDR3 has 13 residues. The V gene's germline CDR1 is SNHLY and CDR2 FYNNEI. V gave up 11 bases and J gave up 0 bases, with 13 bases separating them.